Listed here is a single T cell receptor (beta chain). Its antigen is not yet known. No per-base quality is available; no much larger clone lies one base away. This entry comes from a study of brain T cells in children with intractable seizures (dated by TCRdb to the early 2020s). Study-level background: Resected brain tissue from about 50 pediatric epilepsy surgery cases was initially screened for immune gene transcripts with a NanoString immunology panel. About 70% of the 12 selected surgery cases also had pre-surgery blood sequenced, which left four cases with brain tissue only. Beyond this particular receptor, the publication reports: Viral specificity was inferred solely from CDR3 sequence similarity, and the HCMV serostatus of the patients was not known. Sequencing depth differed between pre- and post-surgery blood, so clones missing from the pre-surgery sample may reflect undersampling.

The time point label, as the study defines it: resected brain tissue, or blood drawn just prior to surgery. The surgery cases with the highest brain T cell transcript signatures were chosen for TCR beta chain sequencing of brain tissue, and also of blood when blood was available. Before surgery, patients had received at least one anti-epileptic drug. TCR-sequenced patients were children with drug-resistant epilepsy due to tuberous sclerosis complex, focal cortical dysplasia, Rasmussen encephalitis or hemimegalencephaly. The Monarch genomic DNA purification kit was used to extract bulk genomic DNA from unsorted brain tissue and whole blood. The immunoSEQ assay was used to generate TCR beta chain sequences from genomic DNA. From the authors' description of their analysis: CDR3 sequences not starting with the conserved framework cysteine at position 104 were manually removed. To get clonality, the normalized Shannon's Diversity Index was subtracted from one, giving values from 0 (maximal diversity) to 1 (oligoclonal). Chi-squared comparison-of-proportions tests were used to check whether the frequency of the same CDR3 differed between samples, for example brain versus blood. Public clonotypes were found by searching immuneACCESS, and the VDJdb browser was used to assess similarity to known antiviral clonotypes. The immuneACCESS repertoire file appears here via TCRdb, limited to in-frame rearrangements. These files lack a portion of the clones; in checked studies, under half of the deficit traces to unresolved V genes, and the cause of the others is not known. V and J calls and clone size are those listed in that table; D and trimming were worked out from the DNA. The sample data list some 76,000 clones, and roughly 91% of these were observed just once. Of the sample, more than 1.5% is held by the ten largest clones.

This clonotype was sampled from a boy younger than two with tuberous sclerosis and intractable seizures. This specimen was peripheral blood, taken at surgery.

The DNA is as follows: TGTGCCAGTAGGTTGCTCCTTATGAACACTGAAGCTTTCTTT. This encodes CASRLLLMNTEAFF. The chain was built from TRBV19 and TRBJ1-1, with the D gene uncertain. The CDR1 and CDR2 encoded by the germline V gene (reference sequence) are LNHDA and SQIVND. V loses 6 bases of germline sequence and J loses 0 bases, and the interval between the two ends is 11 bases. Including the terminal cysteine and phenylalanine, the CDR3 comprises 14 residues. Kept here is only the CDR3 DNA, which spans 42 bases and is read in frame from base 1.